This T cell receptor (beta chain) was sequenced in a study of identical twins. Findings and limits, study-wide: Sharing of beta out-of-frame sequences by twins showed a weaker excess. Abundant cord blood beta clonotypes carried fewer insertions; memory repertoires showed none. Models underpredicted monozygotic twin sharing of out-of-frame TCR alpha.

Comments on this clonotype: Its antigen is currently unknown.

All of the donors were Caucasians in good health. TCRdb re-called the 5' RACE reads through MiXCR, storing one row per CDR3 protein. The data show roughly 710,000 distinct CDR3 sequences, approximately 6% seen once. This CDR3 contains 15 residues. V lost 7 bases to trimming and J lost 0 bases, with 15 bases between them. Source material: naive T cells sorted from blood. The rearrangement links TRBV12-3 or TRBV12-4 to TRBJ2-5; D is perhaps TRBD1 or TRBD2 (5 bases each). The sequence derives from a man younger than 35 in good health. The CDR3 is CASTSGPTYQETQYF. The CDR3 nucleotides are TGTGCCAGCACCTCGGGACCTACGTACCAAGAGACCCAGTACTTC.